The rows below give T cell receptor beta chains drawn from one sample of a study of T cell changes during pregnancy in multiple sclerosis. The data were produced by immunoSEQ multiplex PCR, yet TCRdb's version contains in-frame clones alone and is incomplete. The sample carries roughly 40,000 clones, about 92% recorded once. Sequencing used peripheral blood, obtained before pregnancy. The receptors originated from a female donor with multiple sclerosis, enrolled in a pregnancy study. CDR3s include the opening cysteine and the closing phenylalanine or tryptophan.

j_call v_call cdr3_aa
TRBJ2-2 TRBV28 CASRTSNTGELFF
TRBJ2-2 TRBV9 CASSLSRVTNTGELFF
TRBJ1-2 TRBV2 CASSDRPRGNGYTF
TRBJ2-1 TRBV11-1 CASSLDLAGGWQFF
TRBJ2-7 TRBV5-5 CASRRPQAYEQYF
TRBJ2-5 TRBV5-1 CASSIGLTQETQYF
TRBJ2-7 TRBV28 CASSSAGSYEQYF
TRBJ2-7 TRBV18 CASSPGTGVSYEQYF
TRBJ2-1 TRBV7-2 CASSLDSSREQFF
TRBJ2-7 TRBV7-6 CASSAGLAGTYEQYF
TRBJ2-5 TRBV2 CASRAFTPYVQETQYF
TRBJ1-2 TRBV30 CAWKPQGVDYGYTF
TRBJ2-7 TRBV5-1 CASSLASSGSYEQYF
. TRBV6-4 CASSEEAEGPYEQYF
TRBJ1-1 TRBV5-1 CASSLGGGGTNTEAFF
TRBJ2-3 TRBV4-1 CASSSQRSSTDTQYF
TRBJ1-5 TRBV7-2 CASSLNGRGNDQPQHF
TRBJ1-2 TRBV30 CAWKRRDREKRGYTF
TRBJ2-7 TRBV2 CASSPQGALYEQYF
TRBJ2-7 TRBV6-1 CASRELAYEQYF
TRBJ2-5 TRBV4-1 CASTRGEGLTQETQYF
TRBJ2-7 TRBV25-1 CASSGRTASSYEQYF
TRBJ2-5 TRBV5-1 CASNRGDGETQYF
TRBJ2-3 TRBV29-1 CSVVKERDPPTDTQYF
TRBJ1-2 TRBV5-6 CASSLDRGYYGYTF
TRBJ1-1 TRBV7-3 CASSLSRLNTEAFF
TRBJ1-1 TRBV6-1 CASSVRIDEAFF
TRBJ2-7 TRBV4-1 CASSQDSTSSYEQYF
TRBJ2-3 TRBV7-2 CASSFSGASTDTQYF
TRBJ1-2 TRBV27 CASSPETGLYYGYTF
TRBJ1-1 TRBV4-1 CASSQGRGTEAFF
TRBJ1-5 TRBV7-9 CASSQTGYNQPQHF
TRBJ1-1 TRBV18 CASAARGGGTEAFF
TRBJ2-7 TRBV18 CASSPAGYAYEQYF
TRBJ1-2 TRBV11-2 CASSLAGDNYGYTF
TRBJ2-7 TRBV19 CASSPRTVRDEQYF
TRBJ1-2 TRBV5-4 CASSPGVDRAYGYTF
TRBJ1-2 TRBV12-5 CASGRPGGLTEGYTF
TRBJ2-7 TRBV12-5 CASGPGGNEQYF
TRBJ1-2 TRBV6-5 CASSYTGNYGYTF
TRBJ1-1 TRBV28 CASRRPTGMDTEAFF
TRBJ2-5 TRBV10-3 CATAAGQGMGGFQETQYF
TRBJ2-7 TRBV14 CASSHFSGLAGGAGSYEQYF
TRBJ2-1 TRBV4-1 CASSPTRWNEQFF
TRBJ1-6 TRBV5-6 CASSWNSVRGSPLHF